The 30 T cell receptor beta chains given below trace back to one sample, sequenced in a study of OX40 agonist ivuxolimab in advanced cancers. Repertoires were generated with immunoSEQ multiplex PCR, while TCRdb's copy carries only in-frame clones and drops some. The data show more than 80,000 clones, 90% to 95% seen once. The sample consisted of CD4+ or CD8+ T cells sorted from blood, taken in a trial of the OX40 agonist ivuxolimab. All receptors derive from an adult with an advanced solid tumor such as melanoma, head and neck, liver or kidney cancer.

This clone occurred once. V usage is TRBV27 and J usage is TRBJ2-7; 13 nucleotides align to TRBD2. With 7 bases clipped from V and 5 bases from J, the junction kept 8 bases outside the gene matches. CDR1 and CDR2 (germline): MNHEY, SMNVEV (reference sequence). CDR3 length: 15 residues. The CDR3 sequence is CASNPTSGRANEQYF. The CDR3 region has the DNA TGTGCCAGCAATCCCACTAGCGGGAGGGCCAACGAGCAGTACTTC.

This chain uses TRBV9 with TRBJ2-3; 7 bases align to TRBD2. The ends lost 0 bases at V and 0 bases at J; junction bases unmatched: 7. The CDR3 extends over 17 amino acids. Germline loops: CDR1 SGDLS, CDR2 YYNGEE. CDR3 DNA sequence: TGTGCCAGCAGCGTAGCATGGGGGGGGACTAGCACAGATACGCAGTATTTT. Its translation: CASSVAWGGTSTDTQYF. Full variable domain (rest looked up from reference TRBV9 and TRBJ2-3): DSGVTQTPKHLITATGQRVTLRCSPRSGDLSVYWYQQSLDQGLQFLIQYYNGEERAKGNILERFSAQQFPDLHSELNLSSLELGDSALYFCASSVAWGGTSTDTQYFGPGTRLTVL.

The chain couples TRBV10-3 to TRBJ2-5; D is possibly TRBD2 (6 bases). The germline gives CDR1 ENHRY, CDR2 SYGVKD. The CDR3 length is 14 residues. Between the trimmed V and J ends, which lost 4 bases and 3 bases, there was a span of 12 bases. CDR3 amino acids: CAISGVGEEETQYF. In nucleotides, the CDR3 is TGTGCCATCAGTGGTGTGGGGGAGGAAGAGACCCAGTACTTC.

This clone is a singleton in its sample. This chain links TRBV28 with TRBJ1-3; D ambiguous. The length of the CDR3 is 14 residues. Germline assignment: CDR1 MDHEN and CDR2 SYDVKM. Trimming left V 1 base short and J 0 bases short, with 4 bases between. CDR3 amino acids: CASSLFSSGNTIYF. In DNA, the CDR3 is TGTGCCAGCAGTTTATTTTCCTCTGGAAACACCATATATTTT. Based on the CDR3 plus reference TRBV28 and TRBJ1-3, the full variable domain is DVKVTQSSRYLVKRTGEKVFLECVQDMDHENMFWYRQDPGLGLRLIYFSYDVKMKEKGDIPEGYSVSREKKERFSLILESASTNQTSMYLCASSLFSSGNTIYFGEGSWLTVV.

The chain uses TRBV27 and TRBJ1-1; D unclear. The length of the CDR3 is 13 residues. Germline loops: CDR1 MNHEY, CDR2 SMNVEV (reference sequence). Deletions cut 9 bases from V and 1 base from J, with 12 bases between. The CDR3 region has the DNA TGTGCCAGTCAACTCACGGGGAACACTGAAGCTTTCTTT. This translates into CASQLTGNTEAFF.

V gene TRBV7-8 combines with J gene TRBJ1-2; 7 bases match TRBD1. Germline CDR1 and CDR2: SGHVS and FQNEAQ. The CDR3 is 16 residues long. The V and J ends lost 5 bases and 3 bases, in that order; junction bases with no gene match: 12. The CDR3 loop reads CASSTEQGLGDYGYTF. The CDR3 DNA follows: TGTGCCAGCAGCACGGAACAGGGGTTGGGGGACTATGGCTACACCTTC.

This chain connects TRBV7-9 to TRBJ2-1; D is uncertain. This CDR3 comprises 13 residues. The ends were cut back, 1 base at V and 6 bases at J, with 7 bases in the middle. Germline V CDR1 and CDR2: SEHNR, FQNEAQ (reference sequence). The CDR3 bases are TGTGCCAGCAGCTTAGACGGGTTCAATGAGCAGTTCTTC. Translated, it gives CASSLDGFNEQFF.

This chain connects TRBV27 to TRBJ1-1; D gene unclear. Trimming shortened V by 5 bases and J by 4 bases, and 11 bases separated the two germline ends. Germline V lookup: CDR1 MNHEY, CDR2 SMNVEV (reference sequence). The length of the CDR3 is 13 residues. The chain's CDR3 is CASSPLSGTEAFF. CDR3 coding DNA: TGTGCCAGCAGTCCCTTAAGCGGCACTGAAGCTTTCTTT.

A single count supports this clone. The rearrangement uses TRBV13 and TRBJ2-7, with D unresolved. V gave up 2 bases and J gave up 5 bases, with 13 bases separating them. This CDR3 spans 14 amino acids. Germline V gene lookup returns CDR1 PRHDT and CDR2 FYEKMQ (reference sequence). The CDR3 region is CASSLRPLTHEQYF. The CDR3 region has the DNA TGTGCCAGCAGCTTAAGGCCGCTGACCCACGAGCAGTACTTC.

The chain employs TRBV29-1 and TRBJ1-2; 10 bases fit TRBD1. The CDR3 extends over 12 amino acids. V lost 7 bases to trimming and J lost 4 bases; unmatched junction nucleotides: 3. Germline loops: CDR1 SQVTM, CDR2 ANQGSEA. The CDR3 nucleotides are TGCAGCGACGGGACAGGGGCCTATGGCTACACCTTC. Translation: CSDGTGAYGYTF.

The chain is built from TRBV7-6 and TRBJ2-2, with 7 bases fitting TRBD1. CDR3 length equals 18 residues. The germline gives CDR1 SGHVS, CDR2 FNYEAQ. J gave up 2 bases and V 5 bases, and 14 bases lay outside the gene matches. The CDR3 here is CASSHEIGGQDNTGELFF. In DNA form, the CDR3 reads TGTGCCAGCAGCCATGAAATCGGCGGACAGGACAACACCGGGGAGCTGTTTTTT.

The chain couples TRBV19 to TRBJ1-2; 8 nucleotides align to TRBD1. The CDR3 has 13 residues. Germline V gene sequence: CDR1 LNHDA, CDR2 SQIVND (reference sequence). V shed 1 base and J 10 bases; nucleotides not matched to a gene: 5. CDR3 sequence (DNA): TGTGCCAGTAGTATAGGCCAGGACAGGGACTACACCTTC. This translates into CASSIGQDRDYTF.

On this clone itself: Other DNA sequences from this sample encode an identical CDR3 as well. The chain recombines TRBV27 with TRBJ1-1; no reliable D call. Germline lookup yields CDR1 MNHEY and CDR2 SMNVEV (reference sequence). The CDR3 extends over 13 amino acids. V was cut by 3 bases and J by 1 base, with 6 bases left in between. Here the CDR3 DNA reads TGTGCCAGCAGTTTTGTTGGGAACACTGAAGCTTTCTTT. Amino acid sequence: CASSFVGNTEAFF.

The genes are TRBV19 and TRBJ2-1; D perhaps matches TRBD2 (6 bases). This CDR3 comprises 13 residues. The germline V gene encodes CDR1 LNHDA and CDR2 SQIVND (reference sequence). Trimming shortened V by 5 bases and J by 8 bases, and 13 bases separated the two germline ends. CDR3 loop: CASSGHPGDEQFF. The CDR3 DNA follows: TGTGCCAGTAGTGGGCACCCGGGGGATGAGCAGTTCTTC. Based on the CDR3 plus reference TRBV19 and TRBJ2-1, the full variable domain is DGGITQSPKYLFRKEGQNVTLSCEQNLNHDAMYWYRQDPGQGLRLIYYSQIVNDFQKGDIAEGYSVSREKKESFPLTVTSAQKNPTAFYLCASSGHPGDEQFFGPGTRLTVL.

This rearrangement joins TRBV15 to TRBJ1-3; a possible D gene is TRBD1 (6 bases). Trimming removed 6 bases from V and 1 base from J, with 7 bases in between. The CDR3 sequence is 13 residues long. Germline V gene data show CDR1 as LNHNV and CDR2 as YYDKDF (reference sequence). The DNA of the CDR3 is TGTGCCACCAGTACAGGGTCTGGAAACACCATATATTTT. Its translation is CATSTGSGNTIYF.

The J gene is TRBJ2-7, the V gene TRBV4-3; 7 bases are a match to TRBD2. Per the germline V gene, CDR1 is LGHNA and CDR2 is YSLEER. The CDR3 covers 17 residues. The V and J ends lost 0 bases and 2 bases, in that order; junction bases with no gene match: 10. This CDR3 is CASSQDLRLAVPYEQYF. DNA for the CDR3: TGCGCCAGCAGCCAAGATTTGAGGCTAGCGGTCCCCTACGAGCAGTACTTC.

The genes are TRBV5-4 and TRBJ2-7; TRBD1 matches 7 bases. The CDR3 has 15 amino acids. Per germline, CDR1 SGHNT and CDR2 YYREEE (reference sequence). Trimming cost V 0 bases and J 1 base; bases outside gene matches: 4. The CDR3 DNA follows: TGTGCCAGCAGCTTGGGGACAGGTTTTTCCTACGAGCAGTACTTC. Protein: CASSLGTGFSYEQYF.

The rearrangement links TRBV9 to TRBJ2-7, with 7 bases lining up with TRBD2. J lost 2 bases, V lost 0 bases, and 5 bases had no gene match. Germline lookup yields CDR1 SGDLS and CDR2 YYNGEE. The CDR3 is made up of 15 amino acids. CDR3 in DNA: TGTGCCAGCAGCGTAGGTTCTAGCGGAGCCTACGAGCAGTACTTC. Translated: CASSVGSSGAYEQYF.

J is TRBJ1-3 and V is TRBV28; 10 nucleotides align to TRBD1. Trimming cost V 3 bases and J 2 bases; bases outside gene matches: 4. CDR1 MDHEN and CDR2 SYDVKM come from the germline V gene. CDR3 length: 16 residues. This chain's CDR3 is CASSLTGGYAGNTIYF. The CDR3, as DNA: TGTGCCAGCAGTTTGACAGGGGGCTACGCTGGAAACACCATATATTTT.

The CDR3 DNA reads as TGTGCCAGCAGCTTACGAGGCGGGACCATATATTTT. It translates to CASSLRGGTIYF. This chain joins TRBV5-6 and TRBJ1-3; no clear D gene. Germline loops: CDR1 SGHDT, CDR2 YYEEEE. The germline V and J ends were trimmed by 2 bases and 10 bases, with 10 bases remaining between them. The CDR3 is made up of 12 amino acids.

This rearrangement joins TRBV7-8 to TRBJ2-7; 9 nucleotides match TRBD1. The CDR3 consists of 14 residues. The V and J ends lost 5 bases and 5 bases, in that order; junction bases with no gene match: 7. The germline V gene encodes CDR1 SGHVS and CDR2 FQNEAQ. As DNA, the CDR3 is TGTGCCAGCAGCCAAATCGGACAGGGGAACGAGCAGTACTTC. Translating it yields CASSQIGQGNEQYF.

The chain carries TRBV15 and TRBJ2-1, with D hard to call. V dropped 3 bases and J dropped 3 bases, with 12 bases sitting between them. This CDR3 is built from 15 residues. Germline CDR1 reads LNHNV; CDR2 reads YYDKDF (reference sequence). CDR3 residues: CATSSRYSFYNEQFF. In nucleotides, the CDR3 is TGTGCCACCAGCAGTAGGTACTCCTTCTACAATGAGCAGTTCTTC. The full variable domain, with the rest looked up from reference TRBV15 and TRBJ2-1, is DAMVIQNPRYQVTQFGKPVTLSCSQTLNHNVMYWYQQKSSQAPKLLFHYYDKDFNNEADTPDNFQSRRPNTSFCFLDIRSPGLGDTAMYLCATSSRYSFYNEQFFGPGTRLTVL.

The chain joins TRBV5-5 to TRBJ2-3, with a possible D match to TRBD2 (6 bases). V lost 5 bases and J lost 3, with 16 bases in between. The CDR3 runs 15 residues. Germline values: CDR1 SGHKS, CDR2 YYEKEE (reference sequence). The CDR3 spells CASRPWRGITDTQYF. For the CDR3, the DNA is TGTGCCAGCAGACCCTGGCGGGGTATAACAGATACGCAGTATTTT.

This chain uses TRBV27 with TRBJ1-2; 9 nucleotides agree with TRBD1. The germline V gene encodes CDR1 MNHEY and CDR2 SMNVEV (reference sequence). This CDR3 has 14 residues. Trimming took 5 bases from V and 7 from J; bases not matched to a gene: 8. The CDR3 bases are TGTGCCAGCAGTAACACCGGGACAGGGTCTGGCTACACCTTC. Its translation is CASSNTGTGSGYTF.

V gene TRBV9 combines with J gene TRBJ1-2; D not certain. There are 14 residues in the CDR3. Germline V gives CDR1 SGDLS, CDR2 YYNGEE. Trimming took off 0 bases at V and 4 bases at J, with 10 bases between the two ends. CDR3 nucleotides: TGTGCCAGCAGCGTAGGGACGGACTTCTATGGCTACACCTTC. Protein sequence: CASSVGTDFYGYTF.

This clone was recorded only once. The J gene is TRBJ2-7, the V gene TRBV11-2; D gene ambiguous. In germline, CDR1 is SGHAT, CDR2 FQNNGV. V was pared by 5 bases and J by 7 bases, with 15 bases between. This CDR3 has 13 amino acids. Written as DNA, the CDR3 is TGTGCCAGCAGCCGGACGGCAGTCAGGGAGCAGTACTTC. Translated: CASSRTAVREQYF. The whole variable domain, filled in from reference TRBV11-2 and TRBJ2-7, reads EAGVAQSPRYKIIEKRQSVAFWCNPISGHATLYWYQQILGQGPKLLIQFQNNGVVDDSQLPKDRFSAERLKGVDSTLKIQPAKLEDSAVYLCASSRTAVREQYFGPGTRLTVT.

This clone was observed once. This chain connects TRBV5-1 to TRBJ2-3, with D possibly being TRBD1 (5 bases). V lost 4 bases, J lost 3 bases, and 9 bases lay in between. The CDR3 has 13 amino acids. Germline V gene data show CDR1 as SGHRS and CDR2 as YFSETQ. CDR3 amino acids: CASSTTGTDTQYF. The CDR3 DNA sequence: TGCGCCAGCAGCACCACAGGTACAGATACGCAGTATTTT.

This clone was observed once. The genes are TRBV6-1 and TRBJ2-7; D remains ambiguous. Germline CDR1 reads MNHNS; CDR2 reads SASEGT. V was trimmed by 1 base and J by 4 bases, leaving 8 bases between them. This CDR3 is built from 13 residues. CDR3 sequence: CASSEEELYEQYF. CDR3 nucleotide sequence: TGTGCCAGCAGTGAAGAAGAACTTTACGAGCAGTACTTC.

This sequence joins TRBV4-1 and TRBJ1-2, with no clear D. V lost 0 bases and J 4 bases, leaving 12 bases between the germline ends. The CDR3 loop spans 15 amino acids. CDR1 MGHRA and CDR2 YSYEKL come from the germline V gene. The CDR3 spells CASSQDTLQSYGYTF. The CDR3 nucleotides read TGCGCCAGCAGCCAAGATACCTTACAGAGCTATGGCTACACCTTC.

The rearrangement joins TRBV19 to TRBJ1-4; no firm D call. The ends were cut back, 7 bases at V and 5 bases at J, with 8 bases in the middle. Germline V gene data show CDR1 as LNHDA and CDR2 as SQIVND (reference sequence). The CDR3 totals 12 residues. The DNA of the CDR3 is TGTGCCAGTACCTATGGGAATGAAAAACTGTTTTTT. Its translation: CASTYGNEKLFF.